Described below is a single TCR beta chain sequence and its context. The source of the sample is a study of T cell responses to AZD1222 COVID-19 vaccine. This CDR3 has 16 residues. The V end was cut by 4 bases, the J end by 6 bases, with 19 bases between. Germline values: CDR1 SGHNT, CDR2 YYREEE (reference sequence). The repertoire was sequenced with immunoSEQ multiplex PCR; TCRdb's copy has only in-frame clones and lacks some. The sample shows roughly 120,000 clones, 65% to 90% of them seen only once. The origin of this receptor is an adult in good health. The sequencing used peripheral blood, collected on day 0 of AZD1222 vaccination. The chain is built from TRBV5-4 and TRBJ2-2, with D possibly being TRBD2 (6 bases). In DNA, the CDR3 is TGTGCCAGCAGCCAAGGCGGCGGGGTCCCCCCCGGGGAGCTGTTTTTT. Translation gives CASSQGGGVPPGELFF. Combining the CDR3 with reference TRBV5-4 and TRBJ2-2 gives the whole variable domain ETGVTQSPTHLIKTRGQQVTLRCSSQSGHNTVSWYQQALGQGPQFIFQYYREEENGRGNFPPRFSGLQFPNYSSELNVNALELDDSALYLCASSQGGGVPPGELFFGEGSRLTVL.